This TCR beta chain was retrieved from a study of T cell changes during pregnancy in multiple sclerosis. Measured with immunoSEQ multiplex PCR; TCRdb has only the in-frame clones, and not every one. Here the sample spans 20,000 to 30,000 clones, more than 75% being singletons. Per the germline V gene, CDR1 is SGHNT and CDR2 is YENEEA. Trimming took 5 bases from V and 3 from J; bases not matched to a gene: 9. The CDR3 covers 16 residues. This clonotype was sampled from a female donor in good health, enrolled as a control in a pregnancy study. The source material was CD4+ T cells from peripheral blood mononuclear cells, sampled in the first trimester of pregnancy. The chain uses TRBV11-3 and TRBJ2-3; 9 nucleotides agree with TRBD2. DNA of the CDR3: TGTGCCAGCAGCAGACGTAGCGGGGGCGGGACAGATACGCAGTATTTT. This gives the protein CASSRRSGGGTDTQYF.